The present T cell receptor beta chain was sequenced within a study of T cells in localized non-small cell lung cancer. V lost 1 base to trimming and J lost 3 bases; unmatched junction nucleotides: 7. This CDR3 comprises 16 residues. The germline gives CDR1 SGHTA, CDR2 FQGNSA. Study-level findings and limits: Sequencing was restricted to one tumor region; therefore, heterogeneity remains possible. Across samples, adjacent lung featured a median roughly 60 of the top 100 tumor clones.

Produced via immunoSEQ multiplex PCR; TCRdb's table is partial and in-frame only. The sample lists about 52,000 clones, over 60% occurring once. Notes on this clone: Antigen unknown.

This TCR derives from a woman between 35 and 75 years old with stage II lung adenocarcinoma. The rearrangement uses TRBV7-2 and TRBJ2-3; 7 bases match TRBD1. The sequencing here drew on PBMCs, taken before any cancer treatment. The CDR3 region is CASSLGARGQTDTQYF. The CDR3 DNA sequence: TGTGCCAGCAGCTTAGGAGCGAGGGGGCAAACAGATACGCAGTATTTT.